The 2 T cell receptor beta chains below were found in one sample sequenced in a study of shared clonotypes between healthy human individuals. Assay: immunoSEQ multiplex PCR; the TCRdb copy retains only in-frame clones and omits some. The table records some 2,500,000 clones, approximately 93% of them present only once. Source material: naive CD4+ T cells from PBMCs. The subset: CD45RA+ positively selected. The receptors derive from a man younger than 35 in good health. Some clones in this sample may be carry-over from other donors' samples.

The chain has TRBV28 and TRBJ2-7; 7 bases line up with TRBD1. CDR3 size: 14 residues. Germline CDR1 and CDR2: MDHEN and SYDVKM. The V gene end was trimmed by 0 bases and the J gene end by 4 bases; junction bases not matched to a gene: 3. The CDR3 loop is CASSLWGTDYEQYF. The CDR3 coding sequence is TGTGCCAGCAGTTTATGGGGGACAGATTACGAGCAGTACTTC.

The chain carries TRBV11-3 and TRBJ2-1; 8 bases match TRBD2. The CDR3 has 15 residues. The germline V gene encodes CDR1 SGHNT and CDR2 YENEEA. Trimming at V came to 3 bases and at J to 4 bases, leaving 5 bases not matched to a gene. In nucleotides, the CDR3 is TGTGCCAGCAGCTTGAGCGGGAGCGGGTACAATGAGCAGTTCTTC. It yields the protein CASSLSGSGYNEQFF.